This T cell receptor beta chain was captured by sequencing in a study of T-cell reconstitution after alpha-beta-depleted transplantation in children. During its preparation, the TCRbeta library received unique molecular identifiers. TCRdb itself ran the PCR reads through MiXCR, one entry per CDR3 protein. The data show more than 450,000 distinct CDR3 sequences, around 16% seen once. There are a few counts of this clonotype. With 0 bases removed from V and 1 base from J, the gap between germline ends came to 12 bases. CDR3 length equals 16 residues. The germline CDR1 and CDR2 sequences are SGDLS and YYNGEE.

The specimen was PBMCs from the stem cell graft donor, collected from the stem cell graft. This TCR was recovered from a human donor who donated a stem cell graft to a child with acute lymphoblastic leukemia. The V call is TRBV9, the J call TRBJ2-3; D remains ambiguous. The CDR3 reads CASSVAGGEGTDTQYF. Written as DNA, the CDR3 is TGTGCCAGCAGCGTAGCGGGCGGAGAGGGCACAGATACGCAGTATTTT.